The 21 T cell receptor beta chains below were found in one sample sequenced in a study of cytomegalovirus exposure and HLA in healthy donors (dated 2017 in TCRdb). The library was prepared using the immunoSEQ multiplex PCR assay. A mixture of 60 forward primers for TCR Vbeta segments and 13 reverse primers for TCR Jbeta segments was used in the multiplex PCR. TCRdb's version of the immuneACCESS table is confined to in-frame rearrangements and falls short of the full clone set. An unresolved V gene accounts for under half of the shortfall where checked; the remainder is of unknown origin. This sample lists around 130,000 clones; 75% to 85% were detected once. The top ten clonotypes cover under 4.5% of the sample. The sample taken for sequencing was PBMCs. These TCRs come from a woman aged 40 to 50 in good health and CMV-seronegative.

The chain is built from TRBV6-1 and TRBJ1-1, with 8 bases fitting TRBD1. The CDR3 is 15 amino acids. The junction had 7 bases not matched to a gene; V was cut back by 6 bases and J by 1 base. The germline gives CDR1 MNHNS, CDR2 SASEGT. CDR3 DNA sequence: TGTGCCAGCAGGGCCTCGACAGGGGCGAACACTGAAGCTTTCTTT. Translation: CASRASTGANTEAFF.

The CDR3, as DNA: TGTGCCAGCAGCCGACAGCGAGGAGACAGCGGGGAGCAGTACTTC. Translating gives CASSRQRGDSGEQYF. The chain couples TRBV7-2 to TRBJ2-7, with D tentatively TRBD2 (6 bases). CDR3 length: 15 amino acids. Germline loops: CDR1 SGHTA, CDR2 FQGNSA. With 5 bases removed from V and 7 bases from J, the gap between germline ends came to 21 bases.

This clone was counted a few times. The chain uses TRBV15 and TRBJ2-3; no reliable D call. CDR1 and CDR2 from the germline V gene are LNHNV and YYDKDF (reference sequence). CDR3 size: 14 residues. V dropped 0 bases and J dropped 4 bases, with 8 bases sitting between them. The CDR3 is CATSRDAEADTQYF. The CDR3 DNA follows: TGTGCCACCAGCAGAGATGCCGAGGCAGATACGCAGTATTTT. The full variable domain, rest sourced from reference TRBV15 and TRBJ2-3, is DAMVIQNPRYQVTQFGKPVTLSCSQTLNHNVMYWYQQKSSQAPKLLFHYYDKDFNNEADTPDNFQSRRPNTSFCFLDIRSPGLGDTAMYLCATSRDAEADTQYFGPGTRLTVL.

The chain carries TRBV18 and TRBJ1-1; maybe TRBD1 (6 bases). The CDR3 runs 15 residues. Germline V gives CDR1 KGHSH, CDR2 LQKENI. V shed 2 bases and J shed 0 bases, with 10 bases lying between them. The CDR3 is CASSPRTDMNTEAFF. CDR3 nucleotide sequence: TGTGCCAGCTCACCAAGGACAGACATGAACACTGAAGCTTTCTTT.

V is TRBV9 and J is TRBJ2-1; 8 bases line up with TRBD2. Trimming removed 3 bases from V and 9 bases from J; junction bases left unmatched: 5. The CDR3 loop spans 13 amino acids. The V gene's germline CDR1 is SGDLS and CDR2 YYNGEE. The CDR3 sequence: CASSGLAGFEQFF. The CDR3 bases are TGTGCCAGCAGCGGATTAGCGGGATTTGAGCAGTTCTTC. The whole variable domain, filled in from reference TRBV9 and TRBJ2-1, reads DSGVTQTPKHLITATGQRVTLRCSPRSGDLSVYWYQQSLDQGLQFLIQYYNGEERAKGNILERFSAQQFPDLHSELNLSSLELGDSALYFCASSGLAGFEQFFGPGTRLTVL.

The chain uses TRBV5-1 and TRBJ2-3; 7 nucleotides match TRBD1. This CDR3 comprises 16 residues. V gave up 0 bases and J gave up 1 base; unmatched junction bases: 5. The germline V gene encodes CDR1 SGHRS and CDR2 YFSETQ. CDR3 sequence: CASSLALGTGTDTQYF. The CDR3, as DNA: TGCGCCAGCAGCTTGGCTCTCGGGACAGGCACAGATACGCAGTATTTT.

The genes are TRBV27 and TRBJ2-7; 7 nucleotides align to TRBD2. The V and J ends lost 5 bases and 2 bases, in that order; junction bases with no gene match: 9. The CDR3 length is 15 residues. CDR1 is MNHEY and CDR2 is SMNVEV in the germline V gene (reference sequence). The DNA of the CDR3 is TGTGCCAGCAGTCTACACTCTAGCGGCCCCTACGAGCAGTACTTC. Its translation is CASSLHSSGPYEQYF.

This clone was observed a handful of times. The chain carries TRBV29-1 and TRBJ2-3; maybe TRBD1 (6 bases). Germline V gene sequence: CDR1 SQVTM, CDR2 ANQGSEA. The germline V and J ends were trimmed by 7 bases and 6 bases, with 26 bases remaining between them. The CDR3 has 16 residues. CDR3 nucleotides: TGCAGCGCCCTGGACAGTTCCGGTCTGACTCGGGATACGCAGTATTTT. Amino acid sequence: CSALDSSGLTRDTQYF.

V is TRBV25-1 and J is TRBJ1-1; maybe TRBD1 (5 bases). CDR3 length equals 14 residues. The V end lost 2 bases, the J end lost 4 bases, and 11 bases lay between the germline ends. Germline values: CDR1 MGHDK, CDR2 SYGVNS. The CDR3 sequence is CASSEPGMTTEAFF. The CDR3 nucleotides read TGTGCCAGCAGTGAACCAGGGATGACCACTGAAGCTTTCTTT.

The rearrangement links TRBV28 to TRBJ2-7; 10 nucleotides agree with TRBD2. Germline V gene data show CDR1 as MDHEN and CDR2 as SYDVKM. Trimming removed 5 bases from V and 4 bases from J; junction bases left unmatched: 11. This CDR3 is built from 16 residues. The CDR3 bases are TGTGCCAGCAGTACCCGGACTAGCGGAACTTTTTACGAGCAGTACTTC. This encodes CASSTRTSGTFYEQYF.

The chain uses TRBV4-2 and TRBJ1-5; D call uncertain. The germline V and J ends were trimmed by 4 bases and 0 bases, with 13 bases remaining between them. The germline gives CDR1 LGHNA, CDR2 YNFKEQ. The CDR3 extends over 16 amino acids. CDR3 loop: CASSPEGRVSNQPQHF. The CDR3 nucleotides read TGTGCCAGCAGCCCGGAGGGCAGAGTTAGCAATCAGCCCCAGCATTTT.

The V gene is TRBV28, the J gene TRBJ1-1; D gene unclear. Trimming stripped 6 bases from V and 5 bases from J, with 16 bases between. Germline V CDR1 and CDR2: MDHEN, SYDVKM. CDR3 length: 14 amino acids. The CDR3, as DNA: TGTGCCAGCAGCCCGGTCGGGGATGGGACTGAAGCTTTCTTT. Translating it yields CASSPVGDGTEAFF.

V gene TRBV7-2 combines with J gene TRBJ2-7, with unresolved D. The CDR3 covers 12 residues. CDR1 and CDR2 from the germline V gene are SGHTA and FQGNSA. V shed 9 bases and J shed 3 bases, with 12 bases lying between them. CDR3: CASRGPIYEQYF. CDR3 nucleotides: TGTGCCAGTCGAGGCCCCATCTACGAGCAGTACTTC.

The V gene is TRBV5-6, the J gene TRBJ2-5; TRBD1 aligns across 10 bases. The tail of the sequence fits TRBJ2-7 better, so the J call may be wrong. The length of the CDR3 is 15 residues. Looked up from germline, CDR1 is SGHDT and CDR2 is YYEEEE. The CDR3: CASNYWTGGIYEQYF. CDR3 in DNA: TGTGCCAGCAACTATTGGACAGGGGGGATCTACGAGCAGTACTTC.

The CDR3 DNA reads TGTGCCAGCAGTGGGCAGAACAATCAGCCCCAGCATTTT. It translates to CASSGQNNQPQHF. This chain joins TRBV6-1 and TRBJ1-5; D gene ambiguous. This CDR3 is 13 amino acids long. The V and J ends lost 4 bases and 3 bases respectively, with 7 bases between them. Germline-derived CDR1 and CDR2 are MNHNS and SASEGT.

J is TRBJ1-2 and V is TRBV27; 8 nucleotides agree with TRBD1. The CDR3 runs 13 residues. V trimming: 5 bases; J trimming: 7 bases; junction bases outside the gene matches: 6. Germline loops: CDR1 MNHEY, CDR2 SMNVEV (reference sequence). The CDR3 coding sequence is TGTGCCAGCAGTCCGGGACAGGTCTTTGGCTACACCTTC. Amino acids: CASSPGQVFGYTF.

This clone appeared a few times. The chain uses TRBV5-4 and TRBJ2-3; 8 nucleotides align to TRBD2. V shed 7 bases, J shed 7 bases, and the junction held 8 bases outside the gene matches. CDR3 length equals 13 residues. The V gene's germline CDR1 is SGHNT and CDR2 YYREEE (reference sequence). DNA for the CDR3: TGTGCCAGCTGGGCCAGCGGGGGAAATACGCAGTATTTT. Its translation: CASWASGGNTQYF. Together with reference TRBV5-4 and TRBJ2-3, the CDR3 gives the full variable domain: ETGVTQSPTHLIKTRGQQVTLRCSSQSGHNTVSWYQQALGQGPQFIFQYYREEENGRGNFPPRFSGLQFPNYSSELNVNALELDDSALYLCASWASGGNTQYFGPGTRLTVL.

The chain has TRBV10-3 and TRBJ1-1; 10 nucleotides line up with TRBD1. J lost 7 bases, V lost 2 bases, and 7 bases had no gene match. CDR1 is ENHRY and CDR2 is SYGVKD in the germline V gene. This CDR3 has 15 residues. The chain's CDR3 is CAISETRTGGFEAFF. The DNA for the CDR3 is TGTGCCATCAGTGAGACCCGGACAGGGGGGTTTGAAGCTTTCTTT.

The chain employs TRBV6-5 and TRBJ1-2; D unresolved. The CDR3 extends over 13 amino acids. The V gene lost 7 bases and the J gene lost 2 bases, with 11 bases spanning the gap. Germline CDR1 is MNHEY and CDR2 is SVGAGI. In nucleotides, the CDR3 is TGTGCCAGCAAACAGTTGGGCAACTATGGCTACACCTTC. It specifies CASKQLGNYGYTF.

This chain uses TRBV7-2 with TRBJ1-1, with 9 bases identical to TRBD1. The CDR3 is 12 amino acids. V gave up 11 bases and J gave up 6 bases; unmatched junction bases: 7. The germline gives CDR1 SGHTA, CDR2 FQGNSA. Here the CDR3 reads CALEGQGPEAFF. CDR3 sequence (DNA): TGTGCCCTAGAGGGACAGGGCCCTGAAGCTTTCTTT.

The CDR3 here is CASRPPTSTDTQYF. The CDR3 DNA follows: TGTGCCAGCAGGCCCCCGACTAGCACAGATACGCAGTATTTT. This rearrangement joins TRBV25-1 to TRBJ2-3; D is ambiguous. The germline V and J ends were trimmed by 6 bases and 0 bases, with 10 bases remaining between them. Looked up from germline, CDR1 is MGHDK and CDR2 is SYGVNS. The CDR3 totals 14 residues.